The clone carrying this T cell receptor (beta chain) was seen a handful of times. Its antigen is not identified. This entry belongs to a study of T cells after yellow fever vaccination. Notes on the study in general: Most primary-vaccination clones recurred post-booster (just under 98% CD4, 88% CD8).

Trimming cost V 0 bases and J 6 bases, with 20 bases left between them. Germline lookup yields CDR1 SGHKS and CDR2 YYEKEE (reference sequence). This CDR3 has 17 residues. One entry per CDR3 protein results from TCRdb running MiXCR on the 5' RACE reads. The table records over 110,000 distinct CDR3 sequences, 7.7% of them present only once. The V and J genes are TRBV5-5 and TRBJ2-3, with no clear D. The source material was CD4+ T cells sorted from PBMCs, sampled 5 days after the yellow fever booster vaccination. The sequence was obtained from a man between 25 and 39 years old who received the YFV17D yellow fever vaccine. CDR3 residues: CASSLGIFRAFGDTQYF. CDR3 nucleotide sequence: TGTGCCAGCAGCTTGGGGATCTTCAGAGCCTTTGGGGATACGCAGTATTTT.